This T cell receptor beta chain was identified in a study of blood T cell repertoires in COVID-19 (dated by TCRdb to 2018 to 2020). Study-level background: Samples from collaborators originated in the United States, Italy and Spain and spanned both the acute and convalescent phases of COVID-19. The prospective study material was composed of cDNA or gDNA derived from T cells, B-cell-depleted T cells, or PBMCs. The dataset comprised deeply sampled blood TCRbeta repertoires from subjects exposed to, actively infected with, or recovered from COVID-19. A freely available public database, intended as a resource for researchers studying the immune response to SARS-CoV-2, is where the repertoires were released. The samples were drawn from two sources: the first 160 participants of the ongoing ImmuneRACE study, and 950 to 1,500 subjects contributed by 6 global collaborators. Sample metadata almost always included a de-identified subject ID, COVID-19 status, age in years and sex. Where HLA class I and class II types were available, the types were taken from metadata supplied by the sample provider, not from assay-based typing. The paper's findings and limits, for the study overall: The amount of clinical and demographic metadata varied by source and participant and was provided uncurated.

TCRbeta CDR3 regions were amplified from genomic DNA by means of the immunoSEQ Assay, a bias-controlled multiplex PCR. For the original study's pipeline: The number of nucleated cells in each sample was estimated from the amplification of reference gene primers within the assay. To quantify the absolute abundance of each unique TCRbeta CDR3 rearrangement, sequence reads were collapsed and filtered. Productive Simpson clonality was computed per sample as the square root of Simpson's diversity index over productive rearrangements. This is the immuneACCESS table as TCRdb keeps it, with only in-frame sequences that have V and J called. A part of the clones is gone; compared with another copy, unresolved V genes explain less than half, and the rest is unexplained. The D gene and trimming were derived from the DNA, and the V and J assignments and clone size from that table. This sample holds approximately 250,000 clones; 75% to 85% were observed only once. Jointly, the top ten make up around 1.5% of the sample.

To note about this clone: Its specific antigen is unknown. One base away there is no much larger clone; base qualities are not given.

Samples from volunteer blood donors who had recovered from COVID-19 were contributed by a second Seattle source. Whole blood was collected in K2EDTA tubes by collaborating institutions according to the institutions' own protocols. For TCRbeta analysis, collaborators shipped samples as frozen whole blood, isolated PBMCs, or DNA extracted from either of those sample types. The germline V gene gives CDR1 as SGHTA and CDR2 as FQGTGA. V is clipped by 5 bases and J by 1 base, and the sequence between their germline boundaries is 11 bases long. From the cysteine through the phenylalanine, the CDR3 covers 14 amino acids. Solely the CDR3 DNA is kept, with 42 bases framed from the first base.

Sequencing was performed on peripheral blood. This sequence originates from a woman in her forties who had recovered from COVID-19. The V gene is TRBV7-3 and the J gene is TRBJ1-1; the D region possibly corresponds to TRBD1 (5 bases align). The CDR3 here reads CASSLGAGNTEAFF. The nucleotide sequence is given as TGTGCCAGCAGCCTAGGGGCCGGGAACACTGAAGCTTTCTTT. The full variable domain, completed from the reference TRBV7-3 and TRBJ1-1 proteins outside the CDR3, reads GAGVSQTPSNKVTEKGKYVELRCDPISGHTALYWYRQSLGQGPEFLIYFQGTGAADDSGLPNDRFFAVRPEGSVSTLKIQRTERGDSAVYLCASSLGAGNTEAFFGQGTRLTVV.